The clone carrying this T cell receptor beta chain came up a few times. The target antigen is unknown. Preparation of TCR beta libraries was done by quantitative 5'-RACE with molecular barcodes. TCRdb re-analysed the 5' RACE reads in MiXCR, keeping a single row per CDR3 protein. The sample consists of about 840,000 distinct CDR3 sequences, approximately 12% of them appearing once. The sample originates from a study of CD8 T cells in ankylosing spondylitis. V lost 5 bases, J lost 4 bases, and 14 bases lay in between. The CDR3 runs 14 residues. The germline CDR1 and CDR2 sequences are MDHEN and SYDVKM. Study-level findings and limits: Reported data indicate significant enrichment of disease-linked clones within matched ankylosing spondylitis synovial fluid. There was a TCR beta motif, made of eight highly homologous variants, that appeared characteristic of ankylosing spondylitis blood.

Sequencing was done on a sample of blood, either unsorted or a sorted T cell fraction (not recorded which). The sequence came from a male donor with ankylosing spondylitis. The chain is built from TRBV28 and TRBJ1-1; TRBD1 is a possible D gene (5 bases). The CDR3 DNA sequence: TGTGCCAGCAGTCCAGGAGGGGAGGGCACTGAAGCTTTCTTT. Its translation is CASSPGGEGTEAFF.